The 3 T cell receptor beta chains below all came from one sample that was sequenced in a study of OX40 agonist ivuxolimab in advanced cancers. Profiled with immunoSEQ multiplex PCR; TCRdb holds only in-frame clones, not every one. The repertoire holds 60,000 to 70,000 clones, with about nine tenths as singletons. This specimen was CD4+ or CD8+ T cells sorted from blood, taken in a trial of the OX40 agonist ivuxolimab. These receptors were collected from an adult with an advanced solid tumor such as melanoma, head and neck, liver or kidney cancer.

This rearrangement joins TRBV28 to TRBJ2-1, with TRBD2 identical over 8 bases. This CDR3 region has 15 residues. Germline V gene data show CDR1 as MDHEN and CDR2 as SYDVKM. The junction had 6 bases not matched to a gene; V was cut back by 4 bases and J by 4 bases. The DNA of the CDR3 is TGTGCCAGCAGTTCCTCACTAGCGGAGTACAATGAGCAGTTCTTC. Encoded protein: CASSSSLAEYNEQFF.

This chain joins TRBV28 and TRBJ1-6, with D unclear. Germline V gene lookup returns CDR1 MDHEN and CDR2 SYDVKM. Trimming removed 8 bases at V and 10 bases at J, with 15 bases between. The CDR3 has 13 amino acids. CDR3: CASAGGWWSPLHF. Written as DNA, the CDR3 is TGTGCCAGCGCGGGCGGGTGGTGGTCACCCCTCCACTTT.

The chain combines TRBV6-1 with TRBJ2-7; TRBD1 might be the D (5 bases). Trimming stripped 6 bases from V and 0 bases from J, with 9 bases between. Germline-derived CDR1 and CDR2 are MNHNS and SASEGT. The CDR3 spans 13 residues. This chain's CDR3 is CASRPDSSYEQYF. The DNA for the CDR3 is TGTGCCAGCAGACCCGACAGCTCCTACGAGCAGTACTTC.